The source of this T cell receptor (beta chain) is a study of cytomegalovirus exposure and HLA in healthy donors. Findings and caveats of the study: Immune exposure data for these donors was limited to CMV serostatus. Reportedly, diagnosis of cytomegalovirus status by the classifier showed high specificity and sensitivity. TCR beta sequences reportedly predicted most subjects' HLA-A and HLA-B alleles accurately.

There are 14 residues in the CDR3. The V gene's germline CDR1 is GTSNPN and CDR2 SVGIG (reference sequence). The J segment lost 9 bases and the V segment lost 4 bases, leaving 10 bases of the junction unmatched. Note on this clone: Its antigen is not known.

Vbeta (60) and Jbeta (13) primers were used in the PCR. The assay was immunoSEQ multiplex PCR, and TCRdb's table has in-frame clones only and misses some. Seen here are about 120,000 clones, roughly 71% observed once, and the top ten hold roughly 3%. The genes are TRBV30 and TRBJ2-1; 9 bases map to TRBD2. The source of this sequence is a woman in her thirties or forties in good health and CMV-seropositive. Input material: PBMCs. CDR3 sequence: CAWKDRLAVGEQFF. As DNA, the CDR3 is TGTGCCTGGAAAGACCGACTAGCGGTTGGTGAGCAGTTCTTC.